These 20 T cell receptor beta chains came from one sample sequenced in a study of cytotoxic CD8 clonotypes in ibrutinib-treated CLL. Profiling relied on immunoSEQ multiplex PCR, and the TCRdb table lists in-frame clones only, not all of them. The profile covers fewer than 400,000 clones, with 67% appearing a single time and 6% to 6.5% taken by the ten largest. The source material was PBMCs, sampled after 36 months of ibrutinib treatment. The receptor set was obtained from a human donor with chronic lymphocytic leukemia.

In this sample, this clone turned up once. V gene TRBV5-6 combines with J gene TRBJ1-1; TRBD1 agrees at 9 bases. CDR3 length equals 14 residues. Trimming at V came to 0 bases and at J to 7 bases, leaving 4 bases not matched to a gene. Germline V gene data show CDR1 as SGHDT and CDR2 as YYEEEE. CDR3 nucleotide sequence: TGTGCCAGCAGCTTGGACAGGGGGCTGGGTGAAGCTTTCTTT. Its translation is CASSLDRGLGEAFF.

This clone has just one count. The chain couples TRBV10-2 to TRBJ2-6; D ambiguous. Germline V gene data show CDR1 as WSHSY and CDR2 as SAAADI. Trimming removed 3 bases from V and 0 bases from J, with 9 bases in between. This CDR3 is built from 16 residues. CDR3 loop: CASSDTDHSGANVLTF. For the CDR3, the DNA is TGCGCCAGCAGTGATACGGACCACTCTGGGGCCAACGTCCTGACTTTC.

The J gene is TRBJ1-1, the V gene TRBV5-1, with no clear D. The CDR3 has 14 residues. Between the trimmed V and J ends, which lost 5 bases and 0 bases, there was a span of 11 bases. Germline values: CDR1 SGHRS, CDR2 YFSETQ. The CDR3 region is CASSDIRVNTEAFF. CDR3 nucleotide sequence: TGCGCCAGCAGTGATATAAGGGTGAACACTGAAGCTTTCTTT.

The rearrangement links TRBV13 to TRBJ2-3; no definite D call. Trimming shortened V by 2 bases and J by 15 bases, and 15 bases separated the two germline ends. The CDR3 is 12 residues long. The germline CDR1 and CDR2 sequences are PRHDT and FYEKMQ (reference sequence). CDR3 amino acids: CASSLMIEESYF. DNA of the CDR3: TGTGCCAGCAGCTTAATGATAGAAGAGAGTTATTTT. Variable domain in full (rest from reference TRBV13 and TRBJ2-3): AAGVIQSPRHLIKEKRETATLKCYPIPRHDTVYWYQQGPGQDPQFLISFYEKMQSDKGSIPDRFSAQQFSDYHSELNMSSLELGDSALYFCASSLMIEESYFGPGTRLTVL.

The V call is TRBV29-1, the J call TRBJ2-7; D unclear. The CDR3 has 12 residues. CDR1 is SQVTM and CDR2 is ANQGSEA in the germline V gene. Trimming took off 2 bases at V and 3 bases at J, with 8 bases between the two ends. DNA of the CDR3: TGCAGCGTTGAAAATCTTTTCTACGAGCAGTACTTC. Its translation is CSVENLFYEQYF.

V usage is TRBV19 and J usage is TRBJ1-4, with D perhaps matching TRBD1 (6 bases). This CDR3 is 13 amino acids long. Deletions cut 10 bases from V and 7 bases from J, with 16 bases between. Per the germline V gene, CDR1 is LNHDA and CDR2 is SQIVND (reference sequence). CDR3 sequence reads: CATSRGAAEKLFF. In DNA form, the CDR3 reads TGTGCCACCAGCCGGGGGGCCGCTGAAAAACTGTTTTTT.

The V and J genes are TRBV29-1 and TRBJ2-7, with a tentative D call TRBD2 (5 bases). Trimming removed 1 base from V and 5 bases from J, with 12 bases in between. Germline CDR1 is SQVTM and CDR2 is ANQGSEA. The CDR3 runs to 13 residues. CDR3 sequence: CSVEGPGLDEQYF. DNA of the CDR3: TGCAGCGTTGAAGGCCCGGGGTTGGACGAGCAGTACTTC.

The J gene is TRBJ2-1, the V gene TRBV29-1; 11 bases fit TRBD2. The CDR3 spans 15 residues. Per germline, CDR1 SQVTM and CDR2 ANQGSEA. V was clipped by 4 bases and J by 4 bases; unmatched bases: 6. CDR3 amino acids: CSVGLRLAGYNEQFF. The CDR3 DNA follows: TGCAGCGTTGGCTTACGACTAGCGGGATACAATGAGCAGTTCTTC.

This clone has more than one count but fewer than ten. CDR3 protein: CASSFGQGNTGELFF. CDR3 nucleotides: TGTGCCAGCAGCTTCGGTCAGGGGAACACCGGGGAGCTGTTTTTT. This sequence joins TRBV11-3 and TRBJ2-2; D is possibly TRBD1 (5 bases). Trimming took 3 bases from V and 1 from J, leaving 9 bases between them. The CDR3 totals 15 residues. The germline CDR1 and CDR2 sequences are SGHNT and YENEEA.

This clone was seen a handful of times. The CDR3 DNA follows: TGTGCCAGCAGTTACTTGACCACCCAACTGAACACTGAAGCTTTCTTT. Protein sequence: CASSYLTTQLNTEAFF. The gene calls are TRBV6-5 and TRBJ1-1; D is ambiguous. Per germline, CDR1 MNHEY and CDR2 SVGAGI. This CDR3 is 16 amino acids long. V gave up 1 base and J gave up 0 bases, with 12 bases separating them.

The DNA of the CDR3 is TGTGCCAGTAAGGGTTCCATGAACACTGAAGCTTTCTTT. Translating gives CASKGSMNTEAFF. The V and J genes are TRBV7-2 and TRBJ1-1; D remains unclear. Deletions cut 9 bases from V and 0 bases from J, with 11 bases between. The V gene's germline CDR1 is SGHTA and CDR2 FQGNSA. CDR3 size: 13 residues. Looking up the rest from reference TRBV7-2 and TRBJ1-1 gives the full variable domain: GAGVSQSPSNKVTEKGKDVELRCDPISGHTALYWYRQSLGQGLEFLIYFQGNSAPDKSGLPSDRFSAERTGGSVSTLTIQRTQQEDSAVYLCASKGSMNTEAFFGQGTRLTVV.

In this sample, this clone turned up a few times. This chain connects TRBV2 to TRBJ2-7, with D possibly matching TRBD2 (5 bases). The CDR3 contains 14 residues. Trimming shortened V by 4 bases and J by 2 bases, and 12 bases separated the two germline ends. Looked up from germline, CDR1 is SNHLY and CDR2 is FYNNEI. The CDR3 nucleotides read TGTGCCAGCAGTGCCGGACTGGGCCCCTACGAGCAGTACTTC. This translates into CASSAGLGPYEQYF.

The chain has TRBV10-3 and TRBJ1-2; D is ambiguous. V lost 4 bases, J lost 3 bases, and 9 bases lay in between. The CDR3 totals 13 residues. CDR1 ENHRY and CDR2 SYGVKD come from the germline V gene. In DNA form, the CDR3 reads TGTGCCATCAGTGGAGGTATTGACTATGGCTACACCTTC. This sequence encodes CAISGGIDYGYTF.

The count of this clone is one. CDR3 region: CASSQTAGDGEQFF. The CDR3 DNA follows: TGTGCCAGCAGCCAGACAGCGGGAGACGGTGAGCAGTTCTTC. The chain couples TRBV7-9 to TRBJ2-1; 8 bases align to TRBD2. In germline, CDR1 is SEHNR, CDR2 FQNEAQ (reference sequence). The junction had 9 bases not matched to a gene; V was cut back by 5 bases and J by 9 bases. The CDR3 is 14 amino acids.

This clone was recorded a few times. The chain links TRBV5-5 to TRBJ1-4; 7 bases are a match to TRBD1. Germline trimming cut 4 bases from V and 12 bases from J; bases unmatched to any gene: 6. This CDR3 is built from 12 residues. CDR1 SGHKS and CDR2 YYEKEE come from the germline V gene (reference sequence). The CDR3 is CASSLGQVELFF. For the CDR3, the DNA is TGTGCCAGCAGCCTAGGACAGGTCGAACTGTTTTTT.

This sequence joins TRBV5-8 and TRBJ1-5; D is ambiguous. V lost 7 bases, J lost 3 bases, and 14 bases lay in between. The CDR3 is made up of 14 amino acids. The V gene's germline CDR1 is SGHTS and CDR2 YDEGEE. DNA of the CDR3: TGTGCCAGCCCCAGGTACACGAACAATCAGCCCCAGCATTTT. Translating it yields CASPRYTNNQPQHF.

This clone was observed a handful of times. The chain combines TRBV19 with TRBJ2-7; D is ambiguous. Germline V gene lookup returns CDR1 LNHDA and CDR2 SQIVND (reference sequence). The V end lost 0 bases, the J end lost 9 bases, and 15 bases lay between the germline ends. The CDR3 has 14 residues. In nucleotides, the CDR3 is TGTGCCAGTAGTATAGAAGGGATGCCCTCCGCGCAGTACTTC. Its translation: CASSIEGMPSAQYF. Drawing the rest from reference TRBV19 and TRBJ2-7, the complete variable domain is DGGITQSPKYLFRKEGQNVTLSCEQNLNHDAMYWYRQDPGQGLRLIYYSQIVNDFQKGDIAEGYSVSREKKESFPLTVTSAQKNPTAFYLCASSIEGMPSAQYFGPGTRLTVT.

The rearrangement links TRBV6-5 to TRBJ1-5; D remains ambiguous. CDR1 is MNHEY and CDR2 is SVGAGI in the germline V gene. The CDR3 spans 12 residues. The ends were cut back, 5 bases at V and 3 bases at J, with 5 bases in the middle. CDR3 nucleotides: TGTGCCAGCAGTCCGAACAATCAGCCCCAGCATTTT. Its translation: CASSPNNQPQHF.

The chain joins TRBV9 to TRBJ2-7; 7 bases map to TRBD2. CDR3 length: 15 amino acids. Germline values: CDR1 SGDLS, CDR2 YYNGEE. V lost 0 bases and J lost 5; bases outside the gene matches: 8. In DNA, the CDR3 is TGTGCCAGCAGCGTAGCCTCGGGACTAATCAACGAGCAGTACTTC. This gives the protein CASSVASGLINEQYF.

The chain carries TRBV5-6 and TRBJ2-7; D gene uncertain. Looked up from germline, CDR1 is SGHDT and CDR2 is YYEEEE. Trimming cost V 4 bases and J 3 bases, with 8 bases left between them. The CDR3 is 12 residues long. CDR3 loop: CASSHTDYEQYF. The CDR3 coding sequence is TGTGCCAGCAGCCACACTGACTACGAGCAGTACTTC.